This passage covers 29 T cell receptor beta chains from one sample sequenced in a study of T cell changes during pregnancy in multiple sclerosis. TCRdb keeps only in-frame clones here, not all; method: immunoSEQ multiplex PCR. This sample has 88,000 or so clones, with approximately 90% found just once. Sample: peripheral blood, taken before pregnancy. These receptors originate from a female donor with multiple sclerosis, enrolled in a pregnancy study.

The V gene is TRBV9, the J gene TRBJ1-1; D may be TRBD1 (6 bases). Germline V gene lookup returns CDR1 SGDLS and CDR2 YYNGEE. V lost 0 bases and J lost 0, with 15 bases in between. This CDR3 has 17 amino acids. The CDR3 reads CASSVGFGQGMNTEAFF. CDR3 nucleotides: TGTGCCAGCAGCGTAGGCTTTGGGCAGGGGATGAACACTGAAGCTTTCTTT.

The chain recombines TRBV5-5 with TRBJ2-3; TRBD1 might be the D (5 bases). V was shortened by 7 bases and J by 3 bases, with 15 bases between the two germline ends. The CDR3 sequence is 14 residues long. The germline gives CDR1 SGHKS, CDR2 YYEKEE (reference sequence). CDR3 sequence: CASHGRDGTDTQYF. CDR3 DNA sequence: TGTGCCAGCCACGGCAGGGATGGGACAGATACGCAGTATTTT.

This clone was observed a few times. The V gene is TRBV7-9, the J gene TRBJ2-1; D is possibly TRBD2 (5 bases). The germline CDR1 and CDR2 sequences are SEHNR and FQNEAQ (reference sequence). V lost 5 bases and J lost 3, with 5 bases in between. CDR3 size: 12 residues. This CDR3 reads CASSRGYNEQFF. The CDR3 DNA reads as TGTGCCAGCAGCCGGGGCTACAATGAGCAGTTCTTC.

This clone is a singleton in its sample. This rearrangement joins TRBV19 to TRBJ1-4; tentative D call: TRBD1 (6 bases). The CDR3 runs to 14 residues. Trimming removed 7 bases at V and 7 bases at J, with 16 bases between. Germline V CDR1 and CDR2: LNHDA, SQIVND (reference sequence). CDR3 coding DNA: TGTGCCAGTACACGCGGGGGGCGCGGTGAAAAACTGTTTTTT. Its protein is CASTRGGRGEKLFF.

The chain is built from TRBV7-9 and TRBJ2-7, with 7 bases identical to TRBD1. The trim removed 1 base at V and 4 bases at J, leaving 7 bases unmatched. This CDR3 has 15 amino acids. Germline CDR1 SEHNR, CDR2 FQNEAQ (reference sequence). CDR3 loop: CASSLGTGVRYEQYF. CDR3 DNA: TGTGCCAGCAGCTTAGGAACAGGGGTACGGTACGAGCAGTACTTC.

The chain has TRBV6-5 and TRBJ1-1, with TRBD1 identical over 9 bases. J gave up 11 bases and V 4 bases, and 14 bases lay outside the gene matches. CDR1 and CDR2 from the germline V gene are MNHEY and SVGAGI. The CDR3 runs 15 residues. CDR3 sequence (DNA): TGTGCCAGCAGTTCATCCGGGACAGGGATGTTGTCCGCTTTCTTT. Residues: CASSSSGTGMLSAFF.

The V call is TRBV5-4, the J call TRBJ2-7, with D possibly TRBD1 on 5 matching bases. The CDR3 consists of 11 residues. V was clipped by 8 bases and J by 3 bases, with 9 bases between them. Looked up from germline, CDR1 is SGHNT and CDR2 is YYREEE (reference sequence). The CDR3 DNA reads TGTGCCAGTTCCCAGGGCTACGAGCAGTACTTC. This encodes CASSQGYEQYF.

The chain is built from TRBV14 and TRBJ1-1; D gene ambiguous. The CDR3 is 14 residues long. Germline V lookup: CDR1 SGHDN, CDR2 FVKESK. V was clipped by 1 base and J by 8 bases, with 14 bases between them. This CDR3 is CASSQVPLSAEAFF. CDR3 DNA: TGTGCCAGCAGCCAAGTACCCCTCAGCGCAGAAGCTTTCTTT.

The rearrangement uses TRBV6-1 and TRBJ1-5; D may be TRBD1 (5 bases). The length of the CDR3 is 18 residues. V lost 3 bases to trimming and J lost 2 bases, with 20 bases between them. Germline V CDR1 and CDR2: MNHNS, SASEGT. CDR3 coding DNA: TGTGCCAGCAGTGAGGGGGGTACGGCCGCCTATGGCAATCAGCCCCAGCATTTT. The encoded protein is CASSEGGTAAYGNQPQHF.

In this sample, this clone turned up once. The rearrangement uses TRBV15 and TRBJ2-1; D is ambiguous. V was pared by 3 bases and J by 0 bases, with 9 bases between. Germline-derived CDR1 and CDR2 are LNHNV and YYDKDF (reference sequence). The CDR3 runs 15 residues. The CDR3 is CATSSTRSSYNEQFF. CDR3 DNA: TGTGCCACCAGCAGTACCCGGAGCTCCTACAATGAGCAGTTCTTC.

This clone was seen only once. The chain links TRBV5-6 to TRBJ1-6; no clear D gene. The CDR3 sequence is 13 residues long. V lost 0 bases and J 9 bases, leaving 7 bases between the germline ends. CDR1 is SGHDT, CDR2 YYEEEE, per germline. CDR3 coding DNA: TGTGCCAGCAGCTTGGGCCAGGTTTCACCCCTCCACTTT. The encoded protein is CASSLGQVSPLHF.

The V and J genes are TRBV4-1 and TRBJ2-7; TRBD2 aligns across 11 bases. The CDR3 loop spans 14 amino acids. The junction had 1 base not matched to a gene; V was cut back by 0 bases and J by 6 bases. Germline V gives CDR1 MGHRA, CDR2 YSYEKL. The CDR3 here is CASSQDGLAGEQYF. In DNA, the CDR3 is TGCGCCAGCAGCCAAGACGGACTAGCGGGCGAGCAGTACTTC.

This rearrangement joins TRBV6-5 to TRBJ2-3; D perhaps matches TRBD2 (6 bases). The CDR3 runs to 11 residues. V was cut by 2 bases and J by 10 bases, with 7 bases left in between. CDR1 is MNHEY and CDR2 is SVGAGI in the germline V gene. DNA of the CDR3: TGTGCCAGCAGTTACCCGGGGGCGCAGTATTTT. Its protein product is CASSYPGAQYF.

The rearrangement joins TRBV7-3 to TRBJ2-3; 11 nucleotides match TRBD2. The CDR3 extends over 16 amino acids. The V and J ends lost 0 bases and 5 bases, in that order; junction bases with no gene match: 4. The germline V gene encodes CDR1 SGHTA and CDR2 FQGTGA. The CDR3 spells CASSLTVLAGGDTQYF. The CDR3 DNA is TGTGCCAGCAGCTTAACGGTGCTAGCGGGGGGAGATACGCAGTATTTT.

The J gene is TRBJ1-6, the V gene TRBV19; no clear D gene. The germline V and J ends were trimmed by 5 bases and 0 bases, with 8 bases remaining between them. CDR3 size: 15 residues. Germline lookup yields CDR1 LNHDA and CDR2 SQIVND (reference sequence). CDR3 region: CASSGESSYNSPLHF. CDR3 nucleotide sequence: TGTGCCAGTAGTGGGGAGAGCTCCTATAATTCACCCCTCCACTTT.

The chain recombines TRBV7-2 with TRBJ1-2, with 8 positions matching TRBD1. The germline CDR1 and CDR2 sequences are SGHTA and FQGNSA. The ends lost 2 bases at V and 5 bases at J; junction bases unmatched: 16. The CDR3 spans 18 residues. The CDR3 here is CASSLQGARLDQQYGYTF. The CDR3 DNA reads as TGTGCCAGCAGCTTACAGGGGGCCAGGCTAGATCAGCAATATGGCTACACCTTC.

The genes are TRBV13 and TRBJ2-5; D possibly corresponds to TRBD2 (6 bases). CDR3 length: 12 amino acids. Germline V gene lookup returns CDR1 PRHDT and CDR2 FYEKMQ (reference sequence). The CDR3 nucleotides are TGTGCTTCGGGGGTAGCGGAAGAGACCCAGTACTTC. This codes for CASGVAEETQYF.

The chain is built from TRBV19 and TRBJ1-1; TRBD1 might be the D (6 bases). This CDR3 is built from 13 residues. The germline V gene has CDR1 LNHDA and CDR2 SQIVND (reference sequence). The V and J ends lost 4 bases and 2 bases respectively, with 8 bases between them. The CDR3: CASSTDRNTEAFF. DNA for the CDR3: TGTGCCAGTAGTACGGACAGAAACACTGAAGCTTTCTTT.

This clone was detected a few times. This sequence joins TRBV9 and TRBJ2-7; possible D gene TRBD2, 6 bases. V was trimmed by 0 bases and J by 6 bases, leaving 13 bases between them. CDR1 and CDR2 (germline): SGDLS, YYNGEE. The CDR3 length is 14 residues. In DNA, the CDR3 is TGTGCCAGCAGCGTAGAGGGGACTTCGTTCGAGCAGTACTTC. Translation gives CASSVEGTSFEQYF.

This chain's CDR3 is CASSFVGGLGYGYTF. CDR3 bases: TGTGCCAGCAGCTTTGTCGGGGGGCTGGGCTATGGCTACACCTTC. This chain uses TRBV5-4 with TRBJ1-2, with D perhaps matching TRBD1 (6 bases). The V gene lost 2 bases and the J gene lost 4 bases, with 15 bases spanning the gap. The CDR3 is made up of 15 amino acids. CDR1 is SGHNT, CDR2 YYREEE, per germline (reference sequence).

This chain uses TRBV6-4 with TRBJ1-5; 8 bases fit TRBD1. Germline V lookup: CDR1 MRHNA, CDR2 SNTAGT. The CDR3 is 15 residues long. The V segment lost 2 bases and the J segment 4 bases; nucleotides outside the gene matches: 4. The CDR3 sequence: CASSDTGGENQPQHF. Here the CDR3 DNA reads TGTGCCAGCAGTGACACAGGGGGAGAAAATCAGCCCCAGCATTTT.

This clone turned up a few times. This chain links TRBV28 with TRBJ1-3; D is undetermined. The V and J ends lost 6 bases and 4 bases respectively, with 13 bases between them. Germline V gives CDR1 MDHEN, CDR2 SYDVKM. The length of the CDR3 is 14 residues. The CDR3 spells CASSSRGEGNTIYF. For the CDR3, the DNA is TGTGCCAGCAGCTCCCGCGGGGAGGGAAACACCATATATTTT.

The J gene is TRBJ2-5, the V gene TRBV2; the match to TRBD2 covers 10 bases. Losses at the gene ends were 8 bases for V and 2 bases for J; bases not matched to a gene: 11. The CDR3 totals 16 residues. Germline values: CDR1 SNHLY, CDR2 FYNNEI. In DNA, the CDR3 is TGTGCCAGCTCGTTTGAGGCTAGCGGGGGTCAAGAGACCCAGTACTTC. It encodes CASSFEASGGQETQYF.

V gene TRBV2 combines with J gene TRBJ2-5; no clear D gene. Germline loops: CDR1 SNHLY, CDR2 FYNNEI. Trimming cost V 6 bases and J 5 bases, with 10 bases left between them. The CDR3 has 12 residues. Here the CDR3 reads CASSLLLETQYF. The CDR3 region has the DNA TGTGCCAGCAGCCTCCTTTTGGAGACCCAGTACTTC.

This clone occurred a few times. V and J are TRBV7-6 and TRBJ2-7, with D maybe TRBD2 (6 bases). V lost 4 bases, J lost 3 bases, and 10 bases lay in between. The germline V gene has CDR1 SGHVS and CDR2 FNYEAQ. CDR3 length: 13 amino acids. This CDR3 is CASSSGLSYEQYF. DNA for the CDR3: TGTGCCAGCAGCTCGGGACTGAGCTACGAGCAGTACTTC.

Concerning this clone: Other DNA sequences in the sample encode the same CDR3. The DNA of the CDR3 is TGTGCCAGCAGCGTAGGTGGGGGGAATCAGCCCCAGCATTTT. Amino acids: CASSVGGGNQPQHF. The chain uses TRBV9 and TRBJ1-5; perhaps TRBD1 as D (5 bases). V gave up 0 bases and J gave up 4 bases, with 8 bases separating them. There are 14 residues in the CDR3. CDR1 SGDLS and CDR2 YYNGEE come from the germline V gene. The full variable domain, its missing parts supplied by reference TRBV9 and TRBJ1-5, is DSGVTQTPKHLITATGQRVTLRCSPRSGDLSVYWYQQSLDQGLQFLIQYYNGEERAKGNILERFSAQQFPDLHSELNLSSLELGDSALYFCASSVGGGNQPQHFGDGTRLSIL.

The V and J genes are TRBV29-1 and TRBJ2-1; D remains ambiguous. The V end was cut by 4 bases, the J end by 6 bases, with 16 bases between. Germline V lookup: CDR1 SQVTM, CDR2 ANQGSEA. There are 14 residues in the CDR3. The CDR3 is CSVVVYSPANEQFF. The CDR3 bases are TGCAGCGTTGTAGTGTACAGCCCGGCCAATGAGCAGTTCTTC.

About this clone itself: The sample holds other DNA sequences that translate to the same CDR3. The chain joins TRBV5-1 to TRBJ2-3; perhaps TRBD2 as D (5 bases). Trimming shortened V by 4 bases and J by 6 bases, and 18 bases separated the two germline ends. The germline CDR1 and CDR2 sequences are SGHRS and YFSETQ. The CDR3 runs 15 residues. The CDR3 DNA follows: TGCGCCAGCAGCCTGGTTACCCTAGCTTCGGATACGCAGTATTTT. This translates into CASSLVTLASDTQYF.

This clone was seen only once. This sequence joins TRBV15 and TRBJ2-5; 9 bases fit TRBD2. From germline, CDR1 is LNHNV and CDR2 YYDKDF (reference sequence). The CDR3 has 13 residues. The J segment lost 5 bases and the V segment lost 8 bases, leaving 6 bases of the junction unmatched. The CDR3 loop is CATASGARETQYF. The CDR3 coding sequence is TGTGCCACCGCTAGCGGGGCGAGGGAGACCCAGTACTTC.